This T cell receptor beta chain was identified during a study of blood T cell repertoires in COVID-19. The protocol was immunoSEQ multiplex PCR, while the TCRdb copy is restricted to in-frame clones and leaves out a portion. The sample lists around 94,000 clones, 75% to 95% seen once, with roughly 4.5% in the top ten. This receptor was taken from a man in his late teens or twenties with acute or convalescent COVID-19. Sequencing was done on a sample of peripheral blood.

CDR3 loop: CASSLEGVYGYTF. As DNA, the CDR3 is TGTGCCAGCAGCTTGGAAGGGGTCTATGGCTACACCTTC. The J gene is TRBJ1-2, the V gene TRBV5-4; D possibly corresponds to TRBD1 (5 bases). The CDR3 runs to 13 residues. Germline V lookup: CDR1 SGHNT, CDR2 YYREEE (reference sequence). Between the trimmed V and J ends, which lost 0 bases and 4 bases, there was a span of 7 bases.